This note documents a single TCR beta chain sequence. The antigen remains unidentified. The data were taken from a study of post-analysis software for immune sequencing data. At the level of the study: Disease courses included relapsing-remitting, secondary progressive and progressive-relapsing multiple sclerosis.

Sequencing libraries made from TCR beta cDNA carried unique molecular identifiers. TCRdb re-derived calls from the PCR reads in MiXCR, one entry per CDR3 protein. The sample holds hundreds of thousands of distinct CDR3 sequences; around 60% are singletons and the top ten take 11%. CDR1 is SGHTA and CDR2 is FQGTGA in the germline V gene. The CDR3 consists of 16 residues. The ends lost 3 bases at V and 7 bases at J; junction bases unmatched: 12. Study findings and constraints: Strong same-batch co-clustering of samples appeared with F measure clustering. Controls' normalized Chao1 diversity significantly exceeded that of multiple sclerosis patients. Roughly five TRBV segments appeared more often in patients than in controls, and TRBV5-6, TRBV5-1 and TRBV20-1 were among these.

Source material: blood. The TCR comes from a girl aged 2-10 years with multiple sclerosis. The chain is built from TRBV7-3 and TRBJ2-1, with TRBD2 matching over 7 bases. The CDR3, as DNA: TGTGCCAGCAGCTTCGGGGCTAGCGGAAAGGGAAATGAGCAGTTCTTC. It translates to CASSFGASGKGNEQFF.